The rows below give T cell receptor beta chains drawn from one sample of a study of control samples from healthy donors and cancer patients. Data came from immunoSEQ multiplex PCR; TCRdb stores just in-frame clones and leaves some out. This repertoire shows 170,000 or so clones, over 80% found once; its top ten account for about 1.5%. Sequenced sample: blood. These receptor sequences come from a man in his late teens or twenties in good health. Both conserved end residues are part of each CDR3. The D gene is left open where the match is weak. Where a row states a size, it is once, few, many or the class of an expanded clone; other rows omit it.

DNA: TGTGCCAGCAGTCTGTTAAGCGGGGGTTACGAGCAGTACTTC
CDR3: CASSLLSGGYEQYF
size: NA
J: TRBJ2-7
D: TRBD2
V: TRBV27

DNA: TGTGCCAGCAGCTTAACCCAGGGTACCGGGGCCAACGTCCTGACTTTC
CDR3: CASSLTQGTGANVLTF
size: NA
J: TRBJ2-6
D: NA
V: TRBV7-3

DNA: TGCGCCAGCAGCCAAGTAGGACAGGGTAGAACAGCTTTCTTT
CDR3: CASSQVGQGRTAFF
size: NA
J: TRBJ1-1
D: TRBD1
V: TRBV4-1

DNA: TGTGCCAGCAGTCAGTGGCAGGGGAGAGAGACCCAGTACTTC
CDR3: CASSQWQGRETQYF
size: once
J: TRBJ2-5
D: NA
V: TRBV6-5

DNA: TGTGCCAGCAGCTCCCCGACAGAATTCAGCTACACCTTC
CDR3: CASSSPTEFSYTF
size: NA
J: TRBJ1-2
D: NA
V: TRBV7-2

DNA: TGTGCCAGCAGTGCCCACGGACAGCACTATGGCTACACCTTC
CDR3: CASSAHGQHYGYTF
size: once
J: TRBJ1-2
D: NA
V: TRBV28

DNA: TGCGCCACCAAAAGCACCAACAATCAGCCCCAGCATTTT
CDR3: CATKSTNNQPQHF
size: NA
J: TRBJ1-5
D: NA
V: TRBV10-2

DNA: TGTGCCAGCTCACCAGCGGTAAGCTCCTACGAGCAGTACTTC
CDR3: CASSPAVSSYEQYF
size: once
J: TRBJ2-7
D: NA
V: TRBV18

DNA: TGTGCCAGCAGCCTCGTGGGGGAGACCGGGGAGCTGTTTTTT
CDR3: CASSLVGETGELFF
size: NA
J: TRBJ2-2
D: NA
V: TRBV7-3

DNA: TGTGCCAGTAGTATATCTTTTTTACTGAGCTCCTACGAGCAGTACTTC
CDR3: CASSISFLLSSYEQYF
size: NA
J: TRBJ2-7
D: NA
V: TRBV19

DNA: TGTGCCAGCAGCGTGGGGGACGCGTACTCCTACGAGCAGTACTTC
CDR3: CASSVGDAYSYEQYF
size: NA
J: TRBJ2-7
D: NA
V: TRBV9

DNA: TGTGCCAGCAGTTTAATCTATAGCTCCTACAATGAGCAGTTCTTC
CDR3: CASSLIYSSYNEQFF
size: NA
J: TRBJ2-1
D: NA
V: TRBV28

DNA: TGCGCCAGCAGCCAAGGCGGCAGGAGAACGACTAATGAAAAACTGTTTTTT
CDR3: CASSQGGRRTTNEKLFF
size: NA
J: TRBJ1-4
D: NA
V: TRBV4-1

DNA: TGCGCCAGCAGTCAGCCGGGACCGAGCCACTATGGCTACACCTTC
CDR3: CASSQPGPSHYGYTF
size: NA
J: TRBJ1-2
D: NA
V: TRBV23-1

DNA: TGTGCCAGCAGCTTAGTATCGGGGTGGAACAATGAGCAGTTCTTC
CDR3: CASSLVSGWNNEQFF
size: NA
J: TRBJ2-1
D: NA
V: TRBV11-3

DNA: TGTGCCAGCAGCTGGGCCGGGACAGGGGGCTATCAGCCCCAGCATTTT
CDR3: CASSWAGTGGYQPQHF
size: NA
J: TRBJ1-5
D: TRBD1
V: TRBV7-3

DNA: TGTGCCAGCAGTCAAATGGGGGGTCGAGACAATGAGCAGTTCTTC
CDR3: CASSQMGGRDNEQFF
size: NA
J: TRBJ2-1
D: NA
V: TRBV7-2

DNA: TGTGCCACCAGTCCGGGACAGGGGATACAGCCCCAGCATTTT
CDR3: CATSPGQGIQPQHF
size: NA
J: TRBJ1-5
D: TRBD1
V: TRBV24-1

DNA: TGTGCCACGCCAGGGACAGGGGTTTACAATGAGCAGTTCTTC
CDR3: CATPGTGVYNEQFF
size: once
J: TRBJ2-1
D: TRBD1
V: TRBV6-5

DNA: TGTGCCAGCAGCGATCGGGACAGGGGCCCCGTATATAGCAATCAGCCCCAGCATTTT
CDR3: CASSDRDRGPVYSNQPQHF
size: NA
J: TRBJ1-5
D: TRBD1
V: TRBV9

DNA: TGTGCCAGCAGCAGGACTAGCGGGGGGGGAATAAAGGACAATGAGCAGTTCTTC
CDR3: CASSRTSGGGIKDNEQFF
size: NA
J: TRBJ2-1
D: TRBD2
V: TRBV11-2

DNA: TGTGCCAGCAGTTTATTTACGGGAGCTGGCGGGGGGGCTAACGGGGAGCTGTTTTTT
CDR3: CASSLFTGAGGGANGELFF
size: NA
J: TRBJ2-2
D: TRBD2
V: TRBV27

DNA: TGTGCCATCAGTGCTGGGAACTCCTACGAGCAGTACTTC
CDR3: CAISAGNSYEQYF
size: once
J: TRBJ2-7
D: NA
V: TRBV10-3

DNA: TGCAGCGTTGAAGATCGTATATTCGCAGAATCTAACTATGGCTACACCTTC
CDR3: CSVEDRIFAESNYGYTF
size: NA
J: TRBJ1-2
D: NA
V: TRBV29-1

DNA: TGTGCCAGCAGTTACAGCAGTTTAGGGGGCAACACTGAAGCTTTCTTT
CDR3: CASSYSSLGGNTEAFF
size: NA
J: TRBJ1-1
D: TRBD1
V: TRBV6-5

DNA: TGTGCCAGCAGCCAAGAGGAATGGGGTGGGAGGCAGCCCCAGCATTTT
CDR3: CASSQEEWGGRQPQHF
size: medium-sized
J: TRBJ1-5
D: NA
V: TRBV4-2

DNA: TGTGCCTGGAGTGTATTAGGGGGAGGGCGAGGCTACACCTTC
CDR3: CAWSVLGGGRGYTF
size: NA
J: TRBJ1-2
D: NA
V: TRBV30

DNA: TGTGCCAGTAGGCTAGCGGGGGGTTCTCAGTTCTTC
CDR3: CASRLAGGSQFF
size: once
J: TRBJ2-1
D: TRBD2
V: TRBV19

DNA: TGTGCCTCGGGTAGCGGGGGCTCTGGGGCCAACGTCCTGACTTTC
CDR3: CASGSGGSGANVLTF
size: NA
J: TRBJ2-6
D: TRBD2
V: TRBV9

DNA: TGCGCCAGCAGCTTAGAGGGGAGCTCCTACGAGCAGTACTTC
CDR3: CASSLEGSSYEQYF
size: once
J: TRBJ2-7
D: NA
V: TRBV5-1

DNA: TGTGCCAGCAGCCAAGGAAGGGGCGGCTACACCTTC
CDR3: CASSQGRGGYTF
size: NA
J: TRBJ1-2
D: NA
V: TRBV3-1/TRBV3-2

DNA: TGTGCCAGCAGCCAAGATCCAGATACGCAGTATTTT
CDR3: CASSQDPDTQYF
size: NA
J: TRBJ2-3
D: NA
V: TRBV3-1/TRBV3-2

DNA: TGTGCCAGCAGTTTAGGGGCGAATTCACCCCTCCACTTT
CDR3: CASSLGANSPLHF
size: NA
J: TRBJ1-6
D: NA
V: TRBV27

DNA: TGTGCCAGCAGTGAGACAGACTCCTATAATTCACCCCTCCACTTT
CDR3: CASSETDSYNSPLHF
size: NA
J: TRBJ1-6
D: NA
V: TRBV6-1

DNA: TGTGCCAGCAGCCCCGGCGGGGGGTCCGGTCAGCCCCAGCATTTT
CDR3: CASSPGGGSGQPQHF
size: NA
J: TRBJ1-5
D: NA
V: TRBV2

DNA: TGCGCCAGCAGCTTGGATGGAGGGAACACTGAAGCTTTCTTT
CDR3: CASSLDGGNTEAFF
size: NA
J: TRBJ1-1
D: NA
V: TRBV5-1

DNA: TGTGCCAGCAGCGTAGGGGGGGACTCTGGAAACACCATATATTTT
CDR3: CASSVGGDSGNTIYF
size: NA
J: TRBJ1-3
D: NA
V: TRBV9

DNA: TGTGCCACCAGTGATCCGAGGGGGACTAATGAAAAACTGTTTTTT
CDR3: CATSDPRGTNEKLFF
size: NA
J: TRBJ1-4
D: NA
V: TRBV24-1

DNA: TGTGCCACCAAGGGTGCACAGGGGACGCGAATCACTGAAGCTTTCTTT
CDR3: CATKGAQGTRITEAFF
size: once
J: TRBJ1-1
D: TRBD1
V: TRBV15

DNA: TGTGCCAGTAGTAGGGCCCGGGGTGAGATGAACACTGAAGCTTTCTTT
CDR3: CASSRARGEMNTEAFF
size: NA
J: TRBJ1-1
D: NA
V: TRBV19

DNA: TGTGCCAGCAGTGAGGGATTGGGCTACTCCTACAATGAGCAGTTCTTC
CDR3: CASSEGLGYSYNEQFF
size: once
J: TRBJ2-1
D: NA
V: TRBV6-1

DNA: TGTGCCTGGAGAAGGAGCATGGGACGGACGGCGAACACCGGGGAGCTGTTTTTT
CDR3: CAWRRSMGRTANTGELFF
size: NA
J: TRBJ2-2
D: NA
V: TRBV30

DNA: TGCGCCAGCAGCTTAACCGGGACTACCCCGCCGGATACGCAGTATTTT
CDR3: CASSLTGTTPPDTQYF
size: once
J: TRBJ2-3
D: TRBD2
V: TRBV5-1

DNA: TGTGCCAGCAGTGAGCGTGGTCCTGGAAACACCATATATTTT
CDR3: CASSERGPGNTIYF
size: NA
J: TRBJ1-3
D: NA
V: TRBV25-1

DNA: TGTGCCAGCAGCCTCTTAGGGGCCGGATCTGATACGCAGTATTTT
CDR3: CASSLLGAGSDTQYF
size: NA
J: TRBJ2-3
D: NA
V: TRBV14

DNA: TGCGCCAGCAGTACCGGGACAGACTCTGGAAACACCATATATTTT
CDR3: CASSTGTDSGNTIYF
size: once
J: TRBJ1-3
D: TRBD1
V: TRBV10-2

DNA: TGTGCCAGCAGTAGGGGACAGACCCCCGCGGAGCAGTACTTC
CDR3: CASSRGQTPAEQYF
size: NA
J: TRBJ2-7
D: TRBD1
V: TRBV27

DNA: TGTGCCAGCAGCCGAAGGGCAGGGAACACTGAAGCTTTCTTT
CDR3: CASSRRAGNTEAFF
size: NA
J: TRBJ1-1
D: NA
V: TRBV25-1

DNA: TGTGCCAGTAGTGTCCAGCCCCCAGGGGACTACACCTTC
CDR3: CASSVQPPGDYTF
size: NA
J: TRBJ1-2
D: NA
V: TRBV19

DNA: TGTGCCAGCAGTCAGTCCTACAATGAGCAGTTCTTC
CDR3: CASSQSYNEQFF
size: NA
J: TRBJ2-1
D: NA
V: TRBV28

DNA: TGTGCCTGGAGCCGAGGAGGGGTCGGCTATGGCTACACCTTC
CDR3: CAWSRGGVGYGYTF
size: NA
J: TRBJ1-2
D: NA
V: TRBV30

DNA: TGTGCCAGCAGCGGTCCGGGGACAGGGAATGGCTACACCTTC
CDR3: CASSGPGTGNGYTF
size: NA
J: TRBJ1-2
D: TRBD1
V: TRBV9